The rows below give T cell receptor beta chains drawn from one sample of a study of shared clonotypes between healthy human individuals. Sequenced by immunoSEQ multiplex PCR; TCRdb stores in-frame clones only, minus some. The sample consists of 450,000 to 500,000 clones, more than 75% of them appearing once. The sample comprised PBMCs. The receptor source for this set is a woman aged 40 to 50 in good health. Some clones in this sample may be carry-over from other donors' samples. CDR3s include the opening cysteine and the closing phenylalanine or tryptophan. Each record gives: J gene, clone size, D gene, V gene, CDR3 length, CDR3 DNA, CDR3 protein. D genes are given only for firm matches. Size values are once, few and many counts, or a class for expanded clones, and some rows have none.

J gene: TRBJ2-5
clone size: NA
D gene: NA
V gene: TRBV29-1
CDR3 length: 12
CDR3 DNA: TGCAGCGCCTGGGGGGCGGAGGAGACCCAGTACTTC
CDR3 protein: CSAWGAEETQYF

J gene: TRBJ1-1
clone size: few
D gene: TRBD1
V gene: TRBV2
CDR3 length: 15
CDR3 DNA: TGTGCCAGCAGCAACAGGGACAGGGGAGAGACTGAAGCTTTCTTT
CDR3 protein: CASSNRDRGETEAFF

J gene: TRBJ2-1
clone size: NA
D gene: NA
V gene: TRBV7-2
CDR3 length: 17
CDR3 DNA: TGTGCCAGCAGCCGAAGAGGTTTCTCGAGCTCCTACAATGAGCAGTTCTTC
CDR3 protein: CASSRRGFSSSYNEQFF

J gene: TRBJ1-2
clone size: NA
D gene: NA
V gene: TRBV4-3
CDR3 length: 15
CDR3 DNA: TGCGCCAGCAGGTCCGCGGACAAGGCTAACTATGGCTACACCTTC
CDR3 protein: CASRSADKANYGYTF

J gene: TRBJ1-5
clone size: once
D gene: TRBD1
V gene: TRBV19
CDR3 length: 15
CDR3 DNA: TGTGCCAGTAGCCAGACAGGGGGCCCCTATCAGCCCCAGCATTTT
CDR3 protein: CASSQTGGPYQPQHF

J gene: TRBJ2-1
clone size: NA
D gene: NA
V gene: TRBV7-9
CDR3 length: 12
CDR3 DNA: TGTGCCAGCAGCGCCACCTGGGGTGAGCAGTTCTTC
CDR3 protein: CASSATWGEQFF

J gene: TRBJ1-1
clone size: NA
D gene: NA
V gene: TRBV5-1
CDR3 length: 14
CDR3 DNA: TGCGCCAGCAGCTTGGCCAGCGGCGACACTGAAGCTTTCTTT
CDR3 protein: CASSLASGDTEAFF

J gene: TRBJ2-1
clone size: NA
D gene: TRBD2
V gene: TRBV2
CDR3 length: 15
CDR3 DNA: TGTGCCAGCAGTGCCTCTAGCGGGGAATACAATGAGCAGTTCTTC
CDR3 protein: CASSASSGEYNEQFF

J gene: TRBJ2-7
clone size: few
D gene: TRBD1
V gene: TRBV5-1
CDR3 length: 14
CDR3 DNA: TGCGCCAGCAGCCCTACCAGACAGGGTTGGGAGCAGTACTTC
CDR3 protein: CASSPTRQGWEQYF

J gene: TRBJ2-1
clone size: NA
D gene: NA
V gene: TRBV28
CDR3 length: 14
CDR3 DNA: TGTGCCAGCAGTTTATTGGGACACGAGGGTGGGCAGTTCTTC
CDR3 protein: CASSLLGHEGGQFF

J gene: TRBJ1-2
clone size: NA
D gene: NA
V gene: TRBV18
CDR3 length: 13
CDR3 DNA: TGTGCCAGCTCACCACTCGAGGACTATGGCTACACCTTC
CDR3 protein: CASSPLEDYGYTF

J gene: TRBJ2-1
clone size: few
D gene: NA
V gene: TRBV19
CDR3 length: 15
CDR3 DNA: TGTGCCAGTAGTAAGGCGGATACAGGGCCCAATGAGCAGTTCTTC
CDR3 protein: CASSKADTGPNEQFF

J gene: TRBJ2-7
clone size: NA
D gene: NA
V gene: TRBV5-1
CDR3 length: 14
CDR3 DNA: TGCGCCAGCAGCTTGGGTACGGCTACCTACGAGCAGTACTTC
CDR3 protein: CASSLGTATYEQYF

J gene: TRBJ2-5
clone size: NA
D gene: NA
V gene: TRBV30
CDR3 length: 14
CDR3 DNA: TGTGCCTGGAGCCGGGTGGTCGGGCAAGAGACCCAGTACTTC
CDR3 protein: CAWSRVVGQETQYF

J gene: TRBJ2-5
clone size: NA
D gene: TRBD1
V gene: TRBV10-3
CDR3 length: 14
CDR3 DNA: TGTGCCATCAGTCCAAGGGACAGCCGGGAGACCCAGTACTTC
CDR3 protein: CAISPRDSRETQYF

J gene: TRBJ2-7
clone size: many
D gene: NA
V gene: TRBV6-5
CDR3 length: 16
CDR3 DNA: TGTGCCAGCAGTTACCGCACAGGGCCCCTCCGCTACGAGCAGTACTTC
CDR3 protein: CASSYRTGPLRYEQYF

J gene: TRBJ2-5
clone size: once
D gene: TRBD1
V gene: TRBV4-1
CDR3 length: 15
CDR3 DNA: TGCGCCAGCACCCCGACAGGGGGCTGGGGTGAGACCCAGTACTTC
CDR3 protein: CASTPTGGWGETQYF

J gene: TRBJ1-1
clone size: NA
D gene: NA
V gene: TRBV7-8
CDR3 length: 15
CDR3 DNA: TGTGCCAGCAGCTTAGGGGTTCAGTCGCGCGCTGAAGCTTTCTTT
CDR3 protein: CASSLGVQSRAEAFF

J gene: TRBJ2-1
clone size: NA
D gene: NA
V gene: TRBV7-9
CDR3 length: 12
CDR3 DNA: TGTGCCAGCAGCTTCCATAACAATGAGCAGTTCTTC
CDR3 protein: CASSFHNNEQFF

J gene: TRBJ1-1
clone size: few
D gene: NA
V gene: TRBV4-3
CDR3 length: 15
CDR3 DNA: TGCGCCAGCAGCCAACTCGTCCCGGGTCGGACTGAAGCTTTCTTT
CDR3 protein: CASSQLVPGRTEAFF

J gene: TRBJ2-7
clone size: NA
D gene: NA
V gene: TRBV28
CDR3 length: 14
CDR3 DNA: TGTGCCAGCAGTAATCCCGCCCCGAGCGAGGAGCAGTACTTC
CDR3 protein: CASSNPAPSEEQYF

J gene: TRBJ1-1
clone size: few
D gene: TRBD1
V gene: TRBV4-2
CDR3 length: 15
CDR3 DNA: TGTGCCAGCAGCCAGGACAGGGGGCGGAACACTGAAGCTTTCTTT
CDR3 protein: CASSQDRGRNTEAFF

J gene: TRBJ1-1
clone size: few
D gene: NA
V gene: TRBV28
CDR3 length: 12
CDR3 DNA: TGTGCCAGCGCGGAGAGGAACACTGAAGCTTTCTTT
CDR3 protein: CASAERNTEAFF

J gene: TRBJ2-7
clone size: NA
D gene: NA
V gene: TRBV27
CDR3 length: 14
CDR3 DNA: TGTGCCAGCAAGGGGACCCGAAGCTCCTACGAGCAGTACTTC
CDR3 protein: CASKGTRSSYEQYF

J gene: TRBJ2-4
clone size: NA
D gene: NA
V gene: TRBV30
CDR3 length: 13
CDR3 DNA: TGTGCCTGGTGTTATAGTCAGGGGAGCATTCAGTACTTC
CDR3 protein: CAWCYSQGSIQYF